This T cell receptor (beta chain) stems from a study of cytomegalovirus exposure and HLA in healthy donors. Per the germline V gene, CDR1 is KGHSH and CDR2 is LQKENI. Between the trimmed V and J ends, which lost 3 bases and 4 bases, there was a span of 21 bases. The CDR3 has 17 amino acids. 60 Vbeta and 13 Jbeta primers were used in PCR. Repertoires were generated with immunoSEQ multiplex PCR, while TCRdb's copy carries only in-frame clones and drops some. Here the sample spans approximately 190,000 clones, 65% to 85% being singletons. The specimen sequenced was PBMCs. The chain has TRBV18 and TRBJ1-2, with a possible D match to TRBD1 (5 bases). The source of this sequence is a boy between 2 and 15 years old in good health and CMV-seronegative. CDR3 sequence reads: CASSPFRPEQGGYGYTF. CDR3 coding DNA: TGTGCCAGCTCACCTTTCCGCCCCGAGCAGGGTGGCTATGGCTACACCTTC.